This T cell receptor (beta chain) was documented in a study of T cells after yellow fever vaccination. Findings and caveats of the study: A minor fraction of clonotypes spanned both CD4 and CD8 compartments. Researchers cautioned that FACS-sorted repertoires could harbor abundant clonotypes contaminating from the bulk population. In post-booster samples, most primary-vaccination clones reappeared (approximately 95% CD4, approximately 91% CD8).

This clonotype was seen a few times. The antigen is unknown. Template-switching 5'RACE yielded the TCR cDNA; a universal primer site and UMIs were added in the process. TCRdb re-derived calls from the 5' RACE reads in MiXCR, one entry per CDR3 protein. The repertoire holds fewer than 350,000 distinct CDR3 sequences, with around 4.3% as singletons. Germline V lookup: CDR1 SEHNR, CDR2 FQNEAQ (reference sequence). Trimming removed 0 bases at V and 15 bases at J, with 15 bases between. There are 13 residues in the CDR3. The receptor was isolated from a young man who received the YFV17D yellow fever vaccine. Sequenced material: PBMCs, taken 15 days after the yellow fever booster vaccination. V and J are TRBV7-9 and TRBJ2-1; D possibly uses TRBD1 or TRBD2 (6 bases each). As DNA, the CDR3 is TGTGCCAGCAGCTTAGCGGGGGGCCGCCAGGGGTTCTTC. Protein sequence: CASSLAGGRQGFF.